The entry that follows covers one T cell receptor (beta chain) sequence. The antigen remains unidentified. What was sequenced were expressed TCRB transcripts, since all of the isolated RNA had been reverse transcribed. This table comes from immunoSEQ multiplex PCR, and its TCRdb copy is limited to in-frame clones, with some not included. There are around 240,000 clones in the sample; 16% occur only once, and approximately 0.081% lies in the top ten. Stem cell-like memory, regulatory, central memory and naive CD4+ cells were sorted via CD45RO/CCR7/CD25/CD127/CD95/CD27. The data derive from a study of beta chain features in type 1 diabetes. Whole-study results and caveats: In every one of the four CD4+ subsets, TCRB CDR3s were moderately but significantly shorter in Type 1 diabetes patients. Small HLA sub-analyses could not settle whether HLA shapes TCRB rearrangement.

Germline assignment: CDR1 MDHEN and CDR2 SYDVKM. The CDR3 runs to 13 residues. Trimming took 5 bases from V and 5 from J, leaving 13 bases between them. The chain links TRBV28 to TRBJ2-7; D gene uncertain. Source material: naive CD4+ T cells from blood. This receptor was obtained from a man younger than 40 with type 1 diabetes. This CDR3 reads CASSPRLLHEQYF. As DNA, the CDR3 is TGTGCCAGCAGTCCCCGACTGCTCCACGAGCAGTACTTC.